This entry describes one T cell receptor beta chain. PCR involved 60 Vbeta and 13 Jbeta primers. Some clones are missing from TCRdb's copy, which holds only in-frame ones; the method was immunoSEQ multiplex PCR. The sample includes 60,000 to 80,000 clones, more than 75% seen only once; the top ten take approximately 2.9%. This entry is derived from a study of cytomegalovirus exposure and HLA in healthy donors. CDR3 length: 21 residues. Germline V gives CDR1 LNHNV, CDR2 YYDKDF (reference sequence). Unmatched junction bases numbered 13, after V lost 1 base and J lost 4 bases. Sequencing was done on a sample of PBMCs. The gene calls are TRBV15 and TRBJ2-1; 16 bases align to TRBD2. The source of this sequence is a girl aged 10-17 years in good health and CMV-seropositive. CDR3 region: CATSRALPGLAGGPKYNEQFF. CDR3 sequence (DNA): TGTGCCACCAGCAGAGCCCTCCCGGGACTAGCGGGGGGGCCGAAATACAATGAGCAGTTCTTC.